Each of the 16 T cell receptor beta chains below was sequenced from the same sample in a study of cytomegalovirus exposure and HLA in healthy donors. The PCR employed 60 Vbeta primers together with 13 Jbeta primers. Libraries were prepared by immunoSEQ multiplex PCR; TCRdb keeps only in-frame clonotypes and omits some of them. The sample holds 70,000 to 100,000 clones, approximately 71% seen once. The source material was PBMCs. These TCRs come from a man aged 50-59 years in good health and CMV-seronegative.

This chain uses TRBV5-5 with TRBJ1-2; D is unresolved. The germline V gene has CDR1 SGHKS and CDR2 YYEKEE (reference sequence). The CDR3 loop spans 13 amino acids. V lost 4 bases, J lost 4 bases, and 11 bases lay in between. The CDR3: CASSQSFSYGYTF. In nucleotides, the CDR3 is TGTGCCAGCAGCCAATCCTTTAGCTATGGCTACACCTTC.

The V and J genes are TRBV6-6 and TRBJ2-1, with unresolved D. Germline V gives CDR1 MNHNY, CDR2 SVGAGI (reference sequence). V lost 4 bases and J lost 3, with 7 bases in between. This CDR3 comprises 13 residues. CDR3 nucleotide sequence: TGTGCCAGCAGTTTACCACTCTACAATGAGCAGTTCTTC. Encoded protein: CASSLPLYNEQFF.

The rearrangement uses TRBV5-4 and TRBJ1-2, with 8 bases aligning to TRBD1. CDR1 and CDR2 from the germline V gene are SGHNT and YYREEE (reference sequence). V shed 0 bases and J 5 bases; nucleotides not matched to a gene: 3. This CDR3 has 14 residues. The CDR3, as DNA: TGTGCCAGCAGCTTGGGGACAGGGAGGTATGGCTACACCTTC. Its protein is CASSLGTGRYGYTF.

This clone was counted a single time. The chain recombines TRBV20-1 with TRBJ2-7; D remains ambiguous. V was pared by 6 bases and J by 3 bases, with 6 bases between. The CDR3 length is 10 residues. CDR1 is DFQATT and CDR2 is SNEGSKA in the germline V gene (reference sequence). CDR3 loop: CSAKSYEQYF. DNA for the CDR3: TGCAGTGCCAAGAGCTACGAGCAGTACTTC.

This chain uses TRBV9 with TRBJ1-2; 8 bases line up with TRBD1. The length of the CDR3 is 15 residues. The J segment lost 4 bases and the V segment lost 0 bases, leaving 5 bases of the junction unmatched. Germline V CDR1 and CDR2: SGDLS, YYNGEE. The CDR3 spells CASSVVGQGSYGYTF. DNA of the CDR3: TGTGCCAGCAGCGTAGTAGGACAGGGTAGCTATGGCTACACCTTC.

V gene TRBV5-1 combines with J gene TRBJ2-5; D is unclear. Trimming pared 4 bases from V and 4 bases from J, leaving 8 bases between. Germline V gives CDR1 SGHRS, CDR2 YFSETQ. There are 12 residues in the CDR3. CDR3 residues: CASSRPGETQYF. Written as DNA, the CDR3 is TGCGCCAGCAGCCGCCCGGGAGAGACCCAGTACTTC.

The rearrangement uses TRBV9 and TRBJ2-1, with 8 bases identical to TRBD2. The CDR3 consists of 16 residues. With V trimmed by 0 bases and J by 9 bases, 11 bases remained unmatched. Germline loops: CDR1 SGDLS, CDR2 YYNGEE. CDR3 in amino acids: CASSVGQALREGEQFF. CDR3 bases: TGTGCCAGCAGCGTAGGCCAAGCCCTTCGGGAGGGTGAGCAGTTCTTC.

The gene calls are TRBV27 and TRBJ1-2; tentatively, D is TRBD1 (6 bases). The CDR3 sequence is 15 residues long. V dropped 3 bases and J dropped 5 bases, with 16 bases sitting between them. Germline V gives CDR1 MNHEY, CDR2 SMNVEV (reference sequence). The CDR3 protein is CASSFNRETQYGYTF. DNA for the CDR3: TGTGCCAGCAGTTTTAACAGGGAAACTCAATATGGCTACACCTTC.

The J gene is TRBJ2-1, the V gene TRBV4-1; 8 positions agree with TRBD2. Germline loops: CDR1 MGHRA, CDR2 YSYEKL. This CDR3 region has 15 residues. Losses at the gene ends were 4 bases for V and 4 bases for J; bases not matched to a gene: 6. The chain's CDR3 is CASSRGGLLYNEQFF. CDR3 DNA: TGCGCCAGCAGCCGCGGGGGGTTACTATACAATGAGCAGTTCTTC.

The J gene is TRBJ2-3, the V gene TRBV10-1, with TRBD2 matching 16 bases. Germline values: CDR1 WNHNN, CDR2 SYGVQD (reference sequence). The CDR3 covers 18 residues. After removal of 6 bases from V and 5 bases from J, the junction contained 11 bases not matched to a gene. The CDR3 loop reads CASRATGTSGRALDTQYF. The CDR3 bases are TGCGCCAGCAGGGCAACCGGGACTAGCGGGAGGGCCTTAGATACGCAGTATTTT.

The rearrangement joins TRBV5-1 to TRBJ2-3, with 14 bases fitting TRBD2. The junction had 2 bases not matched to a gene; V was cut back by 2 bases and J by 0 bases. The CDR3 loop spans 17 amino acids. Looked up from germline, CDR1 is SGHRS and CDR2 is YFSETQ. The CDR3 DNA sequence: TGCGCCAGCAGCTTCGGGACTAGCGGGGGTAGCACAGATACGCAGTATTTT. It specifies CASSFGTSGGSTDTQYF. The full variable domain, in which reference TRBV5-1 and TRBJ2-3 provide the parts outside the CDR3, is KAGVTQTPRYLIKTRGQQVTLSCSPISGHRSVSWYQQTPGQGLQFLFEYFSETQRNKGNFPGRFSGRQFSNSRSEMNVSTLELGDSALYLCASSFGTSGGSTDTQYFGPGTRLTVL.

The CDR3 is CASSFSGTGVWDTQYF. DNA for the CDR3: TGCGCCAGCAGCTTTTCGGGAACAGGGGTTTGGGATACGCAGTATTTT. The chain couples TRBV5-1 to TRBJ2-3, with 7 bases that match TRBD1. The CDR3 spans 16 residues. Per the germline V gene, CDR1 is SGHRS and CDR2 is YFSETQ. The ends lost 2 bases at V and 6 bases at J; junction bases unmatched: 12.

The rearrangement uses TRBV10-3 and TRBJ2-7; D is perhaps TRBD1 (6 bases). Trimming cost V 0 bases and J 3 bases, with 9 bases left between them. The CDR3 sequence is 14 residues long. CDR1 is ENHRY, CDR2 SYGVKD, per germline. CDR3 coding DNA: TGTGCCATCAGTGAGTCGGGGGCAAACTACGAGCAGTACGTC. Translated, it gives CAISESGANYEQYV.

V and J are TRBV11-3 and TRBJ2-1; 9 positions match TRBD2. J gave up 7 bases and V 0 bases, and 13 bases lay outside the gene matches. The CDR3 extends over 18 amino acids. The V gene's germline CDR1 is SGHNT and CDR2 YENEEA. In nucleotides, the CDR3 is TGTGCCAGCAGCTTAGATCAAGAGGTGGCGGGAGGGTATAATGAGCAGTTCTTC. This encodes CASSLDQEVAGGYNEQFF. The variable domain in full, with the rest retrieved from reference TRBV11-3 and TRBJ2-1, is EAGVVQSPRYKIIEKKQPVAFWCNPISGHNTLYWYLQNLGQGPELLIRYENEEAVDDSQLPKDRFSAERLKGVDSTLKIQPAELGDSAVYLCASSLDQEVAGGYNEQFFGPGTRLTVL.

The chain recombines TRBV7-6 with TRBJ2-7, with a tentative D call TRBD1 (6 bases). V was clipped by 5 bases and J by 6 bases, with 17 bases between them. The germline gives CDR1 SGHVS, CDR2 FNYEAQ. This CDR3 is built from 14 residues. This chain's CDR3 is CASSLRDKGGEQYF. CDR3 DNA sequence: TGTGCCAGCAGCCTCCGGGACAAAGGAGGCGAGCAGTACTTC.

V gene TRBV15 combines with J gene TRBJ1-1, with TRBD1 as a possible D gene (6 bases). The germline V gene has CDR1 LNHNV and CDR2 YYDKDF (reference sequence). The CDR3 is 15 residues long. Between the trimmed V and J ends, which lost 5 bases and 5 bases, there was a span of 18 bases. The CDR3 nucleotides read TGTGCCACCAGCTCCGGCAGGGGATGGGGGACTGAAGCTTTCTTT. This encodes CATSSGRGWGTEAFF.